Detailed here is one TCR beta chain. Other DNA sequences in this sample translate to the same CDR3. The source of the sample is a study of shared clonotypes between healthy human individuals. Each sorted subset replicate got 200 ng genomic DNA, tens of thousands of genomes. The protocol was immunoSEQ multiplex PCR, while the TCRdb copy is restricted to in-frame clones and leaves out a portion. The sample holds just over 2,000,000 clones, roughly 95% seen once. Naive CD4+ cells were CD45RA-selected; the remaining cells were memory. V lost 5 bases and J 2 bases, leaving 7 bases between the germline ends. CDR1 and CDR2 (germline): MNHEY, SMNVEV (reference sequence). CDR3 length: 13 residues.

This sequence originates from a man between 18 and 35 years old in good health. The chain carries TRBV27 and TRBJ1-5, with D unclear. Sequencing used naive CD4+ T cells sorted from blood. Subset of the sample: CD45RA+ positively selected. CDR3 DNA: TGTGCCAGCAGTCTTCAGGGCAATCAGCCCCAGCATTTT. It yields the protein CASSLQGNQPQHF.